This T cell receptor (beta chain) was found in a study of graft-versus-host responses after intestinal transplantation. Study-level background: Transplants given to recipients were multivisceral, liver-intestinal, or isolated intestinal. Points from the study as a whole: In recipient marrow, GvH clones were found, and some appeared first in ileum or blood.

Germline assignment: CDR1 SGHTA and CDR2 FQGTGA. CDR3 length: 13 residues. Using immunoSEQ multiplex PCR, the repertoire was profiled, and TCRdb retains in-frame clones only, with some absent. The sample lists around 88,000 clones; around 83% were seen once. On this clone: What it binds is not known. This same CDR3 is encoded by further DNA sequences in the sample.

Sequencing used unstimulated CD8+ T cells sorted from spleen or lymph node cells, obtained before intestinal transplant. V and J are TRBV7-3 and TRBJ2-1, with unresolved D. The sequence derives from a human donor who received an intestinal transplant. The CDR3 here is CDSHKSSYNEQFF. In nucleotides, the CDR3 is TGTGATTCCCACAAGAGCTCCTACAATGAGCAGTTCTTC. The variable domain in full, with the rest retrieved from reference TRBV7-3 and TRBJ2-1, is GAGVSQTPSNKVTEKGKYVELRCDPISGHTALYWYRQSLGQGPEFLIYFQGTGAADDSGLPNDRFFAVRPEGSVSTLKIQRTERGDSAVYLCDSHKSSYNEQFFGPGTRLTVL.